This T cell receptor (beta chain) derives from a study of OX40 agonist ivuxolimab in advanced cancers. About the research overall: People in dose escalation had one of these cancers: hepatocellular carcinoma, melanoma, renal cell or head and neck cancer. Partial responses were seen in three patients, one with hepatocellular carcinoma and two with cutaneous melanoma. Having had anti-PD-1, anti-PD-L1 or anti-CTLA-4 therapy before was allowed, and roughly 40% had some.

V shed 3 bases, J shed 9 bases, and the junction held 14 bases outside the gene matches. The CDR3 has 15 residues. CDR1 is SNHLY, CDR2 FYNNEI, per germline. Libraries were prepared by immunoSEQ multiplex PCR; TCRdb keeps only in-frame clonotypes and omits some of them. The profile shows about 94,000 clones, 80% to 90% of them singletons. The genes are TRBV2 and TRBJ2-7; 7 bases fit TRBD1. The specimen comprised CD4+ or CD8+ T cells sorted from blood, sampled in a trial of the OX40 agonist ivuxolimab. This receptor was taken from an adult with an advanced solid tumor such as melanoma, head and neck, liver or kidney cancer. CDR3 nucleotide sequence: TGTGCCAGCAGTGAGAACAGGGGCGATACCCAGGGGCAGTACTTC. It encodes CASSENRGDTQGQYF.